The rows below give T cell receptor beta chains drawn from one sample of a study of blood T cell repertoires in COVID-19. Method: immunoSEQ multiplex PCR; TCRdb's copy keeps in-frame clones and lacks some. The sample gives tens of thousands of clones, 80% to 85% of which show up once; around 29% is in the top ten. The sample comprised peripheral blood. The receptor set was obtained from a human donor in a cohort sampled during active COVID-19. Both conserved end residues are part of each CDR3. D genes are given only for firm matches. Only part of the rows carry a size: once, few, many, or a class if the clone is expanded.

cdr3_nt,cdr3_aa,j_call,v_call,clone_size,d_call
TGTGCCTGGAGTTCAACAACTAGTACGAACACCGGGGAGCTGTTTTTT,CAWSSTTSTNTGELFF,TRBJ2-2,TRBV30,-,-
TGTGCCAGCAATATAGGGGGGGTCTACGAGCAGTACTTC,CASNIGGVYEQYF,TRBJ2-7,TRBV12-3/TRBV12-4,-,-
TGCAGTGCTAGTTTAGCGGGGGGGAATGAGCAGTTCTTC,CSASLAGGNEQFF,TRBJ2-1,TRBV20-1,-,TRBD2
TGTGCCAGTAGCACCGGGACACAGGGAGACTATGGCTACACCTTC,CASSTGTQGDYGYTF,TRBJ1-2,TRBV19,-,-
TGTGCCAGCTCACCAGGCCGCAATCAGCCCCAGCATTTT,CASSPGRNQPQHF,TRBJ1-5,TRBV18,few,-
TGTGCCAGCAGCGGTCACCCTGGGACTAGCGGGGGAGAGACCCAGTACTTC,CASSGHPGTSGGETQYF,TRBJ2-5,TRBV9,-,TRBD2
TGCGCCAGCAGCCAAGGGAATGGGGGGGGGCGGTGGAATGAGCAGTTCTTC,CASSQGNGGGRWNEQFF,TRBJ2-1,TRBV4-1,once,-
TGTGCCACGCGAGGCCTTGGTGGTAGCAATCAGCCCCAGCATTTT,CATRGLGGSNQPQHF,TRBJ1-5,TRBV10-3,few,-
TGTGCCTGGAGAGAGACAAGAGCAGCTTTCTTT,CAWRETRAAFF,TRBJ1-1,TRBV30,-,-
TGTGCCAGCAGCCAAAGCGGGGGCTACACAGATACGCAGTATTTT,CASSQSGGYTDTQYF,TRBJ2-3,TRBV3-1/TRBV3-2,-,TRBD2
TGTGCCAGCAGCCAAGATGAGACAGGGGTCCCCTACGAGCAGTACTTC,CASSQDETGVPYEQYF,TRBJ2-7,TRBV14,-,TRBD1
TGTGCCAGCATCAACGCTAGGGGGCAGATTGAAGCTTTCTTT,CASINARGQIEAFF,TRBJ1-1,TRBV7-9,-,TRBD1
TGTGCCAGCAGTTACCGCGGACCCAGGGACGTCCTGACTTTC,CASSYRGPRDVLTF,TRBJ2-6,TRBV6-5,-,-
TGTGCCAGCAGGATTAACAGTTATGGCTACACCTTC,CASRINSYGYTF,TRBJ1-2,TRBV6-5,-,-
TGTGCCAGCAGCCCCCGGACAGGGATTGGCTACACCTTC,CASSPRTGIGYTF,TRBJ1-2,TRBV7-9,-,TRBD1
TGTGCCAGCAGCTCCCTGGAGCGGGCTAGAGCTTTCTTT,CASSSLERARAFF,TRBJ1-1,TRBV5-5,-,-
TGTGCCAGCAGTTTATGGGGGGGTAGTAGGTCCGGGGAGCTGTTTTTT,CASSLWGGSRSGELFF,TRBJ2-2,TRBV27,-,TRBD2
TGTGCCAGCAGAAAACAGGGGACAGGTGGCTACACCTTC,CASRKQGTGGYTF,TRBJ1-2,TRBV2,-,TRBD1
TGTGCCAGCAGTTTAGGGACAGGGGCTACCTATGGCTACACCTTC,CASSLGTGATYGYTF,TRBJ1-2,TRBV27,-,TRBD1
TGTGCCAGCAGCCAAGCGGTAAGGGGGTTAGGAAAACTGTTTTTT,CASSQAVRGLGKLFF,TRBJ1-4,TRBV3-1/TRBV3-2,-,-
TGTGCCAGTAGTATATCAGGGAACGCAGATACGCAGTATTTT,CASSISGNADTQYF,TRBJ2-3,TRBV19,-,-
TGTGCCAGCAGTTACCGGCAGGGTCGAACTGAAGCTTTCTTT,CASSYRQGRTEAFF,TRBJ1-1,TRBV6-5,-,-
TGTGCCAGCGCACAGGGGCGAAGCACAGATACGCAGTATTTT,CASAQGRSTDTQYF,TRBJ2-3,TRBV6-4,-,TRBD1
TGTGCCAGCCTCTTTGAAGGGGGGGCCTCAGGCGAGCAGTACTTC,CASLFEGGASGEQYF,TRBJ2-7,TRBV2,-,-
TGTGCCACTACCGGGACAGAGAACACTGAAGCTTTCTTT,CATTGTENTEAFF,TRBJ1-1,TRBV24-1,-,TRBD1
TGTGCCTGGAGTGGAACAGGGAAGGAGACCCAGTACTTC,CAWSGTGKETQYF,TRBJ2-5,TRBV30,-,-
TGTGCCTGGAGCAGCGGGGGGGCCCTCTCCTACGAGCAGTACTTC,CAWSSGGALSYEQYF,TRBJ2-7,TRBV30,-,TRBD2
TGTGCCAGCACCTTTCGGGGACTGAGCTCCTACAATGAGCAGTTCTTC,CASTFRGLSSYNEQFF,TRBJ2-1,TRBV28,-,-
TGCGCCAGCAGCTGGGGACAGCTCTATGGCTACACCTTC,CASSWGQLYGYTF,TRBJ1-2,TRBV5-1,-,TRBD1
TGTGCCAGCACCCCGTCAGGAAGTTCGAGCTCTGGGGCCAACGTCCTGACTTTC,CASTPSGSSSSGANVLTF,TRBJ2-6,TRBV7-2,-,-
TGTGCCTGGAGTGGGTCGAGAAATCAGCCCCAGCATTTT,CAWSGSRNQPQHF,TRBJ1-5,TRBV30,-,-
TGTGCCAGCAGCCTATTAGCGGGGGGCTTCTTTAGCACAGATACGCAGTATTTT,CASSLLAGGFFSTDTQYF,TRBJ2-3,TRBV5-4,-,TRBD2
TGTGCCAGCAGCTTAGTCCAGGGCTTGGGAGAGACCCAGTACTTC,CASSLVQGLGETQYF,TRBJ2-5,TRBV7-3,-,-
TGTGCCACCAGTGATTTCATCGCGACGGGGGAAGAGACCCAGTACTTC,CATSDFIATGEETQYF,TRBJ2-5,TRBV24-1,-,-
TGTGCCAGCAGTGAAAACAGCCAGACCCAGTACTTC,CASSENSQTQYF,TRBJ2-5,TRBV2,-,-
TGTGCCAGTAGTACACGGGACAGTCGGGCTTTCTTT,CASSTRDSRAFF,TRBJ1-1,TRBV19,-,TRBD1
TGCGCCAGCAGCTTTGGACTAGCGGGGGGTTATGAGCAGTTCTTC,CASSFGLAGGYEQFF,TRBJ2-1,TRBV5-1,-,TRBD2
TGTGCCAGCAGTAGGGACTTCCAAGAGACCCAGTACTTC,CASSRDFQETQYF,TRBJ2-5,TRBV7-2,-,-
TGTGCCAGCAGACAGGGGGCTTCCTATAATTCACCCCTCCACTTT,CASRQGASYNSPLHF,TRBJ1-6,TRBV7-8,-,TRBD1
TGTGCCAGCAGCCAAGATGGCCGCTCTAGCGGGGAAGAGACCCAGTACTTC,CASSQDGRSSGEETQYF,TRBJ2-5,TRBV4-2,-,TRBD2
TGTGCCACCAGCAGTGGACAGGGGGCCTTCGGCTACACCTTC,CATSSGQGAFGYTF,TRBJ1-2,TRBV15,-,TRBD1
TGCGCCAGCAGCCAGGACTCGAGCGGGGGCGATGAGCAGTTCTTC,CASSQDSSGGDEQFF,TRBJ2-1,TRBV5-1,-,TRBD2
TGTGCCAGCAGCTTTGGGACAGGGACTGAAGCTTTCTTT,CASSFGTGTEAFF,TRBJ1-1,TRBV3-1/TRBV3-2,-,TRBD1
TGTGCCAGCAGTCGGGGACAGGGAGACAATGAAAAACTGTTTTTT,CASSRGQGDNEKLFF,TRBJ1-4,TRBV6-2/TRBV6-3,-,TRBD1
TGTGCCAGCAAAGCGCCGGGGGGTCAAGAGACCCAGTACTTC,CASKAPGGQETQYF,TRBJ2-5,TRBV2,few,TRBD2
TGTGCCAGTAACCGGTGGGGCGGGAACACTGAAGCTTTCTTT,CASNRWGGNTEAFF,TRBJ1-1,TRBV2,-,-
TGTGCCAGCAGGAGAACTTTGAACACTGAAGCTTTCTTT,CASRRTLNTEAFF,TRBJ1-1,TRBV7-3,-,-
TGTGCCAGCAGTTTCGAGAGGCTGGAGAATTCACCCCTCCACTTT,CASSFERLENSPLHF,TRBJ1-6,TRBV28,-,-
TGTGCCAGCAGTTACCGCGGGACTAGCACAGATACGCAGTATTTT,CASSYRGTSTDTQYF,TRBJ2-3,TRBV6-6,once,-
TGCAGTGCTAGTACAGGGGGCCTCCAGGGACCCCTCCACTTT,CSASTGGLQGPLHF,TRBJ1-6,TRBV20-1,-,TRBD1
TGTGCCAGCAGCCAAAAACAGGGGGTTCGTTATGGCTACACCTTC,CASSQKQGVRYGYTF,TRBJ1-2,TRBV16,-,TRBD1
TGTGCCAGCAGTGTCACAGGTTACAATGAGCAGTTCTTC,CASSVTGYNEQFF,TRBJ2-1,TRBV6-6,-,-
TGTGCCAGCAGCTTTAGCGGGGGGGACCAAGAGACCCAGTACTTC,CASSFSGGDQETQYF,TRBJ2-5,TRBV7-3,once,TRBD2
TGTGCCAGCAGCTTCAAAGGAGCGGGCTCTGAAGCTTTCTTT,CASSFKGAGSEAFF,TRBJ1-1,TRBV5-4,few,-
TGTGCCTCAGGGACAGGGGGCGCGGGGGAGCAGTACTTC,CASGTGGAGEQYF,TRBJ2-7,TRBV30,-,TRBD1
TGCGCCAGCAGCTTGGCACCTTCTCGGGGCACTGAAGCTTTCTTT,CASSLAPSRGTEAFF,TRBJ1-1,TRBV5-1,-,-
TGTGCCTGGAGTGTGGGGGGGGCGGCAGATACGCAGTATTTT,CAWSVGGAADTQYF,TRBJ2-3,TRBV30,few,-
TGTGCCACCAGACAGACGAATCAGCCCCAGCATTTT,CATRQTNQPQHF,TRBJ1-5,TRBV10-3,-,-